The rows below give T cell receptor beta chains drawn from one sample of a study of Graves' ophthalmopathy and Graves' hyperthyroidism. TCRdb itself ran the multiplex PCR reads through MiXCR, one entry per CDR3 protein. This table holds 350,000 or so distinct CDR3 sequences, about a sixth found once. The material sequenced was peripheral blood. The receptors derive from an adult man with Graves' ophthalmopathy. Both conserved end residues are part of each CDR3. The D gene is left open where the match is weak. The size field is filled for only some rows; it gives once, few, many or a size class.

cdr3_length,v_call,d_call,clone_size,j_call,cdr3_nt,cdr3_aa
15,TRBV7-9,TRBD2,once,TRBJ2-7,TGTGCCAGCAGCTTGAATCTAGCGGGAGCCAACGAGCAGTACTTC,CASSLNLAGANEQYF
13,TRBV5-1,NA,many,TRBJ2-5,TGCGCCAGCAGCTTCTCAGGGGACGAGACCCAGTACTTC,CASSFSGDETQYF
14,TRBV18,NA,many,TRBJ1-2,TGTGCCAGCTCACCAATGGATAGTCGCTATGGCTACACCTTC,CASSPMDSRYGYTF
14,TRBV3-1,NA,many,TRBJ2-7,TGTGCCAGCAGCCAAGATTCCAGCCCCTACGAGCAGTACTTC,CASSQDSSPYEQYF
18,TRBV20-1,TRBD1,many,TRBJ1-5,TGCAGTGCTAGAGGTCGGGGGGACAGGGTGTATAGCAATCAGCCCCAGCATTTT,CSARGRGDRVYSNQPQHF
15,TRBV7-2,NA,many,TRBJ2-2,TGTGCCAGCAGCTTAGGGAGACAGATCACCGGGGAGCTGTTTTTT,CASSLGRQITGELFF
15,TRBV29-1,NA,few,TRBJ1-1,TGCAGCGTTGAAACCGGACTCGGGGGTGGGACTGAAGCTTTCTTT,CSVETGLGGGTEAFF
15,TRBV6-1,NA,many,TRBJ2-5,TGTGCCAGCAGTGAATGGGAGACCGGGGGAGAGACCCAGTACTTC,CASSEWETGGETQYF
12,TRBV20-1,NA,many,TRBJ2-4,TGCAGTGGTGGAGCAGTCAAAAACATTCAGTACTTC,CSGGAVKNIQYF
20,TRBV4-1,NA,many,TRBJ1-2,TGCGCCAGCAGCCTCCAAACCTCGGGAAACTTAATGGCACCAAACTATGGCTACACCTTC,CASSLQTSGNLMAPNYGYTF
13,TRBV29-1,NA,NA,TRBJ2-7,TGCAGCGTTGAAGATTGGGCCGCGGGGGAGCAGTACTTC,CSVEDWAAGEQYF
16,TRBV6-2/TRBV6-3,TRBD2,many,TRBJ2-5,TGTGCCAGCAGCAAGCGGGGGGATCCGAGGGGAGAGACCCAGTACTTC,CASSKRGDPRGETQYF
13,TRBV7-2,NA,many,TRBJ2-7,TGTGCCAGCAGCTTAGAGGGCCCCCGTTGGCAGTACTTC,CASSLEGPRWQYF
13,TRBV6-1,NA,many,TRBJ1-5,TGTGCCAGCAGCGGGGATGCCGATCAGCCCCAGCATTTT,CASSGDADQPQHF
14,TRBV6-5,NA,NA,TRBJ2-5,TGTGCCAGCAGTTACTCGCTCTGGCAAGAGACCCAGTACTTC,CASSYSLWQETQYF
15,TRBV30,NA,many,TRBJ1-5,TGTGCCTGGAGTGCCTTAGGGGTAGGCAATCAGCCCCAGCATTTT,CAWSALGVGNQPQHF
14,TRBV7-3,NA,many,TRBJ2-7,TGTGCCAGCAGCCCCTACGGGCGGAGGGCCGAGCAGTACTTC,CASSPYGRRAEQYF
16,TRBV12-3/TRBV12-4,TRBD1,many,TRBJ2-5,TGTGCCAGCAGGTCACCGGGACAGGCTAACCAAGAGACCCAGTACTTC,CASRSPGQANQETQYF
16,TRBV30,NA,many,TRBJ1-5,TGTGCCTGGAGCTCGGGCTCCACATGGGGCAATCAGCCCCAGCATTTT,CAWSSGSTWGNQPQHF
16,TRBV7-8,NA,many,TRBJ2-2,TGTGCCAGCAGCTTAGAATGGGGGCGCCTGGCCGGGGAGCTGTTTTTT,CASSLEWGRLAGELFF
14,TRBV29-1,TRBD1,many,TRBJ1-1,TGCAGCGTTGTGACAGGGAACCTGAACACTGAAGCTTTCTTT,CSVVTGNLNTEAFF
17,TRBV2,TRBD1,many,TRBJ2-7,TGTGCCAGCAGCCGGGAAGCCGGGACAGGAAGCTCCTACGAGCAGTACTTC,CASSREAGTGSSYEQYF